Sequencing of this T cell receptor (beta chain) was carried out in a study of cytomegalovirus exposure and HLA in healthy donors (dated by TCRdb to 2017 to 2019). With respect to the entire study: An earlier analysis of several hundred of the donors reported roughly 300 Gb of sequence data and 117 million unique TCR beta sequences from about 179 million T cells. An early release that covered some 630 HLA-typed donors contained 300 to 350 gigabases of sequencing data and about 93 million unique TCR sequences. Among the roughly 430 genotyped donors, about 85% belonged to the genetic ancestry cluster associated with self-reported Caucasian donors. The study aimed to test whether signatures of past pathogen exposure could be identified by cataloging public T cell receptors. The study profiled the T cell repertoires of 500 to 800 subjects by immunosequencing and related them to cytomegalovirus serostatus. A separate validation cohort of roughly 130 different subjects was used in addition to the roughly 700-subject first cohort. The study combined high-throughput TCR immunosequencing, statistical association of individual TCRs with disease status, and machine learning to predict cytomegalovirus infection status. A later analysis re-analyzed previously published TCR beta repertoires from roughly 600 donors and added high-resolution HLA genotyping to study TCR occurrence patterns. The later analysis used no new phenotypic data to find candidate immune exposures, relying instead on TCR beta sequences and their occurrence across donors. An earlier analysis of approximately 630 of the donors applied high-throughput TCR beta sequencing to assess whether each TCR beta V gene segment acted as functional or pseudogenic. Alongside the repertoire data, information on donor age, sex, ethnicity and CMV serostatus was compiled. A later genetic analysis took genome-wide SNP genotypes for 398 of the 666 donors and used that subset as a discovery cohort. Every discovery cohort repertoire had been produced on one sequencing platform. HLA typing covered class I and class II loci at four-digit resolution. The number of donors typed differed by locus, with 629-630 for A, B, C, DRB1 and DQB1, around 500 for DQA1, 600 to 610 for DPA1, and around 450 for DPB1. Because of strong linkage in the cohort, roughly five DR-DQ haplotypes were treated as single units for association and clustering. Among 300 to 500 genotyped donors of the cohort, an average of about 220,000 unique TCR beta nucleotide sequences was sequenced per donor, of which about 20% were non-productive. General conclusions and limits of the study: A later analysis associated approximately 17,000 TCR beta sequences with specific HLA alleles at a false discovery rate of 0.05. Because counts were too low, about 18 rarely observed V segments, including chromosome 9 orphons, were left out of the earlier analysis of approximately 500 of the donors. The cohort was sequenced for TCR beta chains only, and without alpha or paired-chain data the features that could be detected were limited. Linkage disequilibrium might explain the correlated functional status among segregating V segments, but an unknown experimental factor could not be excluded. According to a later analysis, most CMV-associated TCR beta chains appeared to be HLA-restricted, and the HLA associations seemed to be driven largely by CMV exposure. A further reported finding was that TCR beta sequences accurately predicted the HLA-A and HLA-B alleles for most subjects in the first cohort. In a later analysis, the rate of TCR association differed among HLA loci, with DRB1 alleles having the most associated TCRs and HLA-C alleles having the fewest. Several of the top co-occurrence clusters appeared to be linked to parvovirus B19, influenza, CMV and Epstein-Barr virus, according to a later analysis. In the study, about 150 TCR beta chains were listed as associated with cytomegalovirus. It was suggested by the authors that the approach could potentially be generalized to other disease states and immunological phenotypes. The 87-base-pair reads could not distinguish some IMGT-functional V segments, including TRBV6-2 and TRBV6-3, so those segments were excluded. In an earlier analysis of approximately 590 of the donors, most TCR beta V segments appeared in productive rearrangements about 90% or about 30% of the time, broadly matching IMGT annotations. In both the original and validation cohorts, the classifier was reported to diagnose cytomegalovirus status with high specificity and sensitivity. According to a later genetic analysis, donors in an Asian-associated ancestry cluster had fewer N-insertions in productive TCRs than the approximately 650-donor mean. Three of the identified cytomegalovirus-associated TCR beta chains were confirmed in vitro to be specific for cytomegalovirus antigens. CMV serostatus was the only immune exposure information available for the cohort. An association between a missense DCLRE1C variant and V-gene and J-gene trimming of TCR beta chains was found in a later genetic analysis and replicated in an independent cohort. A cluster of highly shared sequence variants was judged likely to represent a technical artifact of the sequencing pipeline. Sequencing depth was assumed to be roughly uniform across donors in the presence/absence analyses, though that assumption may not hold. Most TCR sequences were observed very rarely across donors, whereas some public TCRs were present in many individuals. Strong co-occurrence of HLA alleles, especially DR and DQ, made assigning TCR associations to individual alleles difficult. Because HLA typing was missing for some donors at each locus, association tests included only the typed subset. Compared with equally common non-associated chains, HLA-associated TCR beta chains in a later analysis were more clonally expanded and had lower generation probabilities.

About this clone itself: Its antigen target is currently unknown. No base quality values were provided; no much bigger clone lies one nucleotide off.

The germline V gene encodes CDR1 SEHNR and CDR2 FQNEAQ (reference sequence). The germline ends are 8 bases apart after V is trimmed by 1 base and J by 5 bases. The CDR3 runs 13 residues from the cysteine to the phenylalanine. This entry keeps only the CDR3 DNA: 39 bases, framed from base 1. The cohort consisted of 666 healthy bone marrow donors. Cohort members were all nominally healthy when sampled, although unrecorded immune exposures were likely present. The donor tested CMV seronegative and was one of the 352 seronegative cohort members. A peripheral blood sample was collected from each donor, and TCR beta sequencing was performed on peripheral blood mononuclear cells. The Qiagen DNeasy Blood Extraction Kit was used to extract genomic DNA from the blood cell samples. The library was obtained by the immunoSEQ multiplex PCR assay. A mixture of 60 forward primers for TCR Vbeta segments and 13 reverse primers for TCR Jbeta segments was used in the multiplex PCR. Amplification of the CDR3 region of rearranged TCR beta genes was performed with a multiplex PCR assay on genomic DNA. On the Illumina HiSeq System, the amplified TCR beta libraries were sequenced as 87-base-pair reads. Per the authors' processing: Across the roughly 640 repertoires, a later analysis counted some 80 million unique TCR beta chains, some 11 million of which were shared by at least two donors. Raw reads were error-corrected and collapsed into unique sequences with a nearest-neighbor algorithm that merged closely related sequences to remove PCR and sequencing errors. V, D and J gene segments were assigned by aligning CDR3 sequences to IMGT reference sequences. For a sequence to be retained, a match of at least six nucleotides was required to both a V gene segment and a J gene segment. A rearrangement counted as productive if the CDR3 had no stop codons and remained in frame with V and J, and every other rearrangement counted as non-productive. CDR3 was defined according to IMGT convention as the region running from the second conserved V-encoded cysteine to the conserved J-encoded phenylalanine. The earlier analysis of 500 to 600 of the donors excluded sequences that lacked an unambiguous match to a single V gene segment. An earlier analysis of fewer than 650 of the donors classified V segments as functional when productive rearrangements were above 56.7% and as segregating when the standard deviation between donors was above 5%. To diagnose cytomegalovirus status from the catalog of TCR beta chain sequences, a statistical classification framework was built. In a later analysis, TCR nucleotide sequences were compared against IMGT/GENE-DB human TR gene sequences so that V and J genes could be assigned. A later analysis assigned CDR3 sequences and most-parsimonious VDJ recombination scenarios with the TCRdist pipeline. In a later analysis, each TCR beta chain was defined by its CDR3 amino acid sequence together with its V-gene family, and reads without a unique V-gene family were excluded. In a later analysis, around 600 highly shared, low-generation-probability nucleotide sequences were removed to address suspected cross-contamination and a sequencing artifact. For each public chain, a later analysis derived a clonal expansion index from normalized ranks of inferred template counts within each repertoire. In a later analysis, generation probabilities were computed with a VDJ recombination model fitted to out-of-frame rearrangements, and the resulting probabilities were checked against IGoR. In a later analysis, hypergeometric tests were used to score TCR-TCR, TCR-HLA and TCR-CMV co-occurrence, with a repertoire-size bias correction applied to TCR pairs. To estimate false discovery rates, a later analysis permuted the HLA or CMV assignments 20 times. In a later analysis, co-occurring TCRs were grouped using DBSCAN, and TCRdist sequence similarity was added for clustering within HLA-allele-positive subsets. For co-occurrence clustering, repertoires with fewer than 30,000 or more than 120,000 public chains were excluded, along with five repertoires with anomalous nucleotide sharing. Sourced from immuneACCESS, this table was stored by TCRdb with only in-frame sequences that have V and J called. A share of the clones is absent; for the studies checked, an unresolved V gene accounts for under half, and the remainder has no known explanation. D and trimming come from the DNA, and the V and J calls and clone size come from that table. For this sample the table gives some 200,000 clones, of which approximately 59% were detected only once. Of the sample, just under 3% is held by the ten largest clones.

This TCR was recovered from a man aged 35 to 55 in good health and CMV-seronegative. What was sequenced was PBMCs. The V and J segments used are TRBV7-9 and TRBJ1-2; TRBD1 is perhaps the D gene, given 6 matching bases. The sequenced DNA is TGTGCCAGCAGCTTAGGGCAGGGGTATGGCTACACCTTC. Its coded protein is CASSLGQGYGYTF.